The 30 T cell receptor beta chains listed next were all sequenced from one sample in a study of metastatic and nonmetastatic thyroid tumors. All patients were treatment-naive before thyroid surgery. TCRdb re-called the PCR reads through MiXCR. The sample lists 6,000 to 8,500 clones, 3% to 4% occurring once. Specimen: tumor tissue. These receptors were taken from a female donor with papillary thyroid cancer or a benign thyroid nodule (not recorded which). Some clones in this sample may be carry-over from other donors' samples.

This clone was seen ten or more times. V gene TRBV20-1 combines with J gene TRBJ2-1; D possibly matches TRBD1 or TRBD2 (5 bases each). Germline values: CDR1 DFQATT, CDR2 SNEGSKA (reference sequence). V lost 6 bases and J 2 bases, leaving 14 bases between the germline ends. The CDR3 extends over 14 amino acids. The CDR3 here is CSAPGPPAYNEQFF. The CDR3 DNA is TGCAGTGCACCGGGACCGCCAGCCTACAATGAGCAGTTCTTC.

The V gene is TRBV10-3, the J gene TRBJ2-7; TRBD1 agrees at 10 bases. Per germline, CDR1 ENHRY and CDR2 SYGVKD. Losses at the gene ends were 4 bases for V and 5 bases for J; bases not matched to a gene: 11. The CDR3 has 16 amino acids. This CDR3 reads CAISAPTGGTGHEQYF. For the CDR3, the DNA is TGTGCCATCAGTGCACCGACAGGGGGCACGGGCCACGAGCAGTACTTC.

In its sample, this clone was seen many times. The gene calls are TRBV12-3 or TRBV12-4 and TRBJ2-7; 9 bases align to TRBD2. Losses at the gene ends were 6 bases for V and 2 bases for J; bases not matched to a gene: 14. CDR3 length: 17 residues. The chain's CDR3 is CASRGISGRGATYEQYF. In nucleotides, the CDR3 is TGTGCCAGCAGGGGCATTAGCGGGAGAGGGGCCACCTACGAGCAGTACTTC.

Ten or more counts support this clone. No conserved phenylalanine or tryptophan is present at the end of the CDR3, so a read error is the likely explanation. This chain joins TRBV11-3 and TRBJ2-1; D remains ambiguous. Between the trimmed V and J ends, which lost 5 bases and 5 bases, there was a span of 19 bases. Germline CDR1 is SGHNT and CDR2 is YENEEA. The CDR3 extends over 16 amino acids. This CDR3 is CASSPSRVWQNNEQFV. The CDR3 DNA sequence: TGTGCCAGCAGCCCATCTAGGGTGTGGCAGAACAATGAGCAGTTCGTC.

The table lists this clone with many counts. Likely a read error: the CDR3 ends without its conserved phenylalanine or tryptophan. This chain joins TRBV12-3 or TRBV12-4 and TRBJ2-1; D is possibly TRBD2 (5 bases). V was trimmed by 6 bases and J by 5 bases, leaving 14 bases between them. The CDR3 is 14 amino acids. The CDR3 coding sequence is TGTGCCAGCAGCAAAAGCTGGGAGAACAATGAGCAGTTCGTC. Its translation: CASSKSWENNEQFV.

As for this clone: Its ends do not fully match the called genes, so a read error is possible. The chain uses TRBV6-1 and TRBJ2-7, with D tentatively TRBD1 (7 bases). The CDR3 totals 14 residues. The V gene's germline CDR1 is MNHNS and CDR2 SASEGT. CDR3 DNA sequence: TGTGCCTGCAGTTCAGGGGCAGGGGGGTACGAGCAGTACTTC. It yields the protein CACSSGAGGYEQYF.

In its sample, this clone was seen many times. The V gene is TRBV7-9, the J gene TRBJ2-5; 9 bases agree with TRBD1. The CDR3 is 14 residues long. V dropped 1 base and J dropped 5; count of bases not matched to a gene: 2. Germline values: CDR1 SEHNR, CDR2 FQNEAQ (reference sequence). CDR3 in DNA: TGTGCCAGCAGCTTAGAGGACAGGGGCGAGACCCAGTACTTC. Its protein product is CASSLEDRGETQYF.

In its sample, this clone was seen many times. The genes are TRBV28 and TRBJ2-6, with D uncertain. CDR1 is MDHEN, CDR2 SYDVKM, per germline. The CDR3 has 13 amino acids. Trimming cost V 6 bases and J 4 bases, with 7 bases left between them. This chain's CDR3 is CASRPRGANVLTF. The CDR3 DNA sequence: TGTGCCAGCAGGCCCCGAGGGGCCAACGTCCTGACTTTC.

This rearrangement joins TRBV20-1 to TRBJ2-7, with a possible D match to TRBD1 (7 bases). The CDR3 runs to 17 residues. Germline CDR1 reads DFQATT; CDR2 reads SNEGSKA (reference sequence). Trimming pared 5 bases from V and 2 bases from J, leaving 25 bases between. CDR3 nucleotide sequence: TGCAGTGCTCCCAGGGGGAGGATCGACGGGGGCACCTACGAGCAGTACTTC. This codes for CSAPRGRIDGGTYEQYF.

This clone is judged medium-sized. This chain joins TRBV10-2 and TRBJ1-2; D unclear. Trimming took 6 bases from V and 1 from J, leaving 15 bases between them. The CDR3 extends over 15 amino acids. The germline gives CDR1 WSHSY, CDR2 SAAADI. For the CDR3, the DNA is TGCGCCAGCAGACCCCCCGGGGTAGTTAACTATGGCTACACCTTC. It translates to CASRPPGVVNYGYTF.

This clone was counted ten times or more. This sequence joins TRBV18 and TRBJ1-5, with 8 nucleotides matching TRBD1. Trimming at V came to 4 bases and at J to 2 bases, leaving 10 bases not matched to a gene. CDR1 is KGHSH and CDR2 is LQKENI in the germline V gene. CDR3 length: 17 residues. CDR3 loop: CASSRDRGSLGNQPQHF. The DNA for the CDR3 is TGTGCCAGCTCACGAGACAGGGGATCGTTAGGCAATCAGCCCCAGCATTTT.

Ten or more counts support this clone. This chain uses TRBV7-9 with TRBJ1-5, with D possibly being TRBD1 (5 bases). V was trimmed by 5 bases and J by 6 bases, leaving 8 bases between them. This CDR3 is built from 12 residues. Germline V gene data show CDR1 as SEHNR and CDR2 as FQNEAQ (reference sequence). The CDR3 DNA follows: TGTGCCAGCAGCCTCGGGGGTCAGCCCCAGCATTTT. It encodes CASSLGGQPQHF.

Concerning this clone itself: A much larger clone lies a single base off, so this may be a read error. This chain connects TRBV9 to TRBJ2-5, with 7 nucleotides matching TRBD2. Germline CDR1 reads SGDLS; CDR2 reads YYNGEE. This CDR3 has 16 residues. The CDR3 reads CASSVGAGWYQGTQYF. Written as DNA, the CDR3 is TGTGCCAGCAGCGTAGGAGCGGGATGGTACCAAGGGACCCAGTACTTC.

The chain links TRBV5-6 to TRBJ2-1; D is possibly TRBD2 (7 bases). The germline CDR1 and CDR2 sequences are SGHDT and YYEEEE. Trimming left V 0 bases short and J 0 bases short, with 16 bases between. This CDR3 has 18 amino acids. The DNA of the CDR3 is TGTGCCAGCAGCTTGGATCGGGGGGCGGGATTCTCCTACAATGAGCAGTTCTTC. This gives the protein CASSLDRGAGFSYNEQFF.

Many counts were recorded for this clone. The chain joins TRBV12-3 or TRBV12-4 to TRBJ2-1; perhaps TRBD1 as D (5 bases). Trimming left V 7 bases short and J 10 bases short, with 14 bases between. The CDR3 extends over 12 amino acids. For the CDR3, the DNA is TGTGCCAGCACCCATAGGGGTTACGAGCAGTTCTTC. Its protein is CASTHRGYEQFF.

Only a few counts were recorded for this clone. The germline gene is not matched at one end of the junction; a read error may be the cause. The chain carries TRBV24-1 and TRBJ2-3, with a tentative D call TRBD2 (7 bases). The CDR3 runs 15 residues. Per germline, CDR1 KGHDR and CDR2 SFDVKD. The CDR3: CATSGLRGLTDTQYF. As DNA, the CDR3 is TGTGCCACCAGTGGTTTGCGGGGGCTCACAGATACGCAGTATTTT.

This clone was recorded at least ten times. The rearrangement uses TRBV19 and TRBJ2-4, with D possibly being TRBD2 (6 bases). The CDR3 sequence is 16 residues long. V was cut by 8 bases and J by 0 bases, with 17 bases left in between. Germline assignment: CDR1 LNHDA and CDR2 SQIVND (reference sequence). CDR3 DNA sequence: TGTGCCAGTCGTCCAGGTAGCGGAGCAGCCAAAAACATTCAGTACTTC. This sequence encodes CASRPGSGAAKNIQYF.

This clone was picked up many times. The chain employs TRBV30 and TRBJ2-3, with no clear D. Germline CDR1 and CDR2: GTSNPN and SVGIG (reference sequence). The CDR3 runs 10 residues. V shed 2 bases and J shed 6 bases, with 3 bases lying between them. CDR3 in amino acids: CAWSMDTQYF. CDR3 sequence (DNA): TGTGCCTGGAGTATGGATACGCAGTATTTT. The entire variable domain, with the rest obtained from reference TRBV30 and TRBJ2-3, is as follows: SQTIHQWPATLVQPVGSPLSLECTVEGTSNPNLYWYRQAAGRGLQLLFYSVGIGQISSEVPQNLSASRPQDRQFILSSKKLLLSDSGFYLCAWSMDTQYFGPGTRLTVL.

This clone has a count of ten or more. The chain recombines TRBV4-1 with TRBJ1-2; a weak D match, TRBD1 (6 bases). V was shortened by 2 bases and J by 2 bases, with 6 bases between the two germline ends. The CDR3 is 13 amino acids. Germline assignment: CDR1 MGHRA and CDR2 YSYEKL. The CDR3 DNA sequence: TGCGCCAGCAGCCAACAGGGGAACTATGGCTACACCTTC. Its protein is CASSQQGNYGYTF.

Points on this clone: A much larger clone lies one base from this, so it may be a read error. The chain joins TRBV7-9 to TRBJ1-4; D remains unclear. This CDR3 is built from 11 residues. Trimming left V 5 bases short and J 13 bases short, with 11 bases between. Germline CDR1 and CDR2: SEHNR and FQNEAQ (reference sequence). CDR3 sequence (DNA): TGTGCCAGCAGCCTCGCACTAAGACTGTTTTTT. Translation: CASSLALRLFF.

At least ten counts were recorded for this clone. The conserved final phenylalanine or tryptophan is absent from the CDR3, which likely points to a read error. V gene TRBV11-3 combines with J gene TRBJ2-1, with D maybe TRBD1 (5 bases). Per germline, CDR1 SGHNT and CDR2 YENEEA. Trimming took off 3 bases at V and 5 bases at J, with 11 bases between the two ends. This CDR3 comprises 14 residues. Here the CDR3 reads CASSFRQSDNEQFV. The CDR3 DNA follows: TGTGCCAGCAGCTTCCGACAGTCAGACAATGAGCAGTTCGTC.

This clone is judged medium-sized. Other DNA sequences in the same sample also yield this CDR3. The chain carries TRBV6-1 and TRBJ1-1; D remains ambiguous. This CDR3 spans 14 amino acids. V was cut by 5 bases and J by 6 bases, with 16 bases left in between. Germline V CDR1 and CDR2: MNHNS, SASEGT. CDR3: CASSPRAGWAEAFF. The CDR3 region has the DNA TGTGCCAGCAGTCCGCGGGCGGGGTGGGCTGAAGCTTTCTTT.

This clone rates as medium-sized (0.01 to 0.1%). The chain has TRBV19 and TRBJ2-1; no firm D call. The CDR3 runs to 14 residues. CDR1 is LNHDA, CDR2 SQIVND, per germline (reference sequence). The V end was cut by 3 bases, the J end by 7 bases, with 13 bases between. CDR3 sequence: CASSIGQTWNEQFF. The DNA of the CDR3 is TGTGCCAGTAGTATTGGTCAAACCTGGAATGAGCAGTTCTTC.

The chain combines TRBV30 with TRBJ2-1; D gene unclear. Trimming took off 8 bases at V and 3 bases at J, with 17 bases between the two ends. The germline V gene has CDR1 GTSNPN and CDR2 SVGIG (reference sequence). The CDR3 runs 14 residues. The CDR3 DNA is TGTGCCCGGAATGAGGTGGCAGACTACAATGAGCAGTTCTTC. Encoded protein: CARNEVADYNEQFF.

This clone is termed medium-sized. The genes are TRBV20-1 and TRBJ2-7, with 13 bases matching TRBD2. The CDR3 extends over 14 amino acids. The V segment lost 6 bases and the J segment 0 bases; nucleotides outside the gene matches: 2. Per germline, CDR1 DFQATT and CDR2 SNEGSKA (reference sequence). As DNA, the CDR3 is TGCAGTGCGGGACTAGCGGGGAGCTCCTACGAGCAGTACTTC. This gives the protein CSAGLAGSSYEQYF.

By proportion, this clone is medium-sized. This chain links TRBV2 with TRBJ2-3; TRBD2 aligns across 16 bases. The V gene's germline CDR1 is SNHLY and CDR2 FYNNEI. This CDR3 region has 16 residues. V lost 4 bases, J lost 6 bases, and 4 bases stayed unmatched. CDR3 coding DNA: TGTGCCAGCAGTGTGGGACTAGCGGGAGGGGGGGATACGCAGTATTTT. It is translated as CASSVGLAGGGDTQYF.

This clone was observed at least ten times. The gene calls are TRBV11-3 and TRBJ1-1; D is uncertain. V was trimmed by 2 bases and J by 7 bases, leaving 8 bases between them. The CDR3 runs 12 residues. The germline CDR1 and CDR2 sequences are SGHNT and YENEEA. Here the CDR3 reads CASSLTGIEAFF. The CDR3 region has the DNA TGTGCCAGCAGCTTAACTGGGATTGAAGCTTTCTTT.

This clone ranks as large. This same CDR3 is encoded by further DNA sequences in the sample. The V and J genes are TRBV12-3 or TRBV12-4 and TRBJ1-1, with a possible D match to TRBD1 (6 bases). V gave up 6 bases and J gave up 7 bases, with 12 bases separating them. This CDR3 is built from 12 residues. The CDR3 nucleotides read TGTGCCAGCAGCCACAGGGAAGGTGAAGCTTTCTTT. Translation gives CASSHREGEAFF.

This clone occurred a few times. A much larger clone differs from this one at a single base, so this may be a read error. The rearrangement links TRBV29-1 to TRBJ2-3; D is possibly TRBD2 (6 bases). There are 12 residues in the CDR3. CDR1 SQVTM and CDR2 ANQGSEA come from the germline V gene. The CDR3 coding sequence is TGCGGCGTTGGAGGGTTGGAGAGTACGCAGTATTTT. Protein sequence: CGVGGLESTQYF.

This clone was observed at least ten times. This chain links TRBV9 with TRBJ1-1; D is unclear. The CDR3 contains 13 residues. Germline values: CDR1 SGDLS, CDR2 YYNGEE. Deletions cut 0 bases from V and 4 bases from J, with 7 bases between. The CDR3 here is CASSVGGSTEAFF. DNA of the CDR3: TGTGCCAGCAGCGTAGGAGGGAGCACTGAAGCTTTCTTT.